This T cell receptor beta chain was recovered during a study of blood T cell repertoires in COVID-19. Study in general: Samples of COVID-19 (acute and convalescent) were obtained from the United States, Italy and Spain. The cDNA or gDNA used as material had been derived from T cells, B-cell-depleted T cells, or PBMCs.

Trimming took off 5 bases at V and 6 bases at J, with 13 bases between the two ends. Germline V CDR1 and CDR2: MNHEY, SMNVEV (reference sequence). The CDR3 runs 14 residues. TCRdb's table, derived via immunoSEQ multiplex PCR, lists solely in-frame clones and lacks some. The sample shows 200,000 or so clones, roughly 81% of them seen only once. Sequencing was done on a sample of peripheral blood. The rearrangement uses TRBV27 and TRBJ1-4, with no clear D. This sequence was found in a man aged 45 to 65 who had recovered from COVID-19. CDR3 amino acids: CASSPLGLDEKLFF. The CDR3 nucleotides are TGTGCCAGCAGTCCACTAGGGTTGGATGAAAAACTGTTTTTT.